These 10 T cell receptor beta chains were sequenced from one sample in a study of blood T cell repertoires in COVID-19. Clones were sequenced by immunoSEQ multiplex PCR, and TCRdb holds only the in-frame ones, with some missing. The table includes about 190,000 clones, about 88% detected once. Sequencing was done on a sample of peripheral blood. The receptors originated from a man aged 30 to 45 with active or convalescent COVID-19.

J is TRBJ2-3 and V is TRBV7-2; 9 nucleotides line up with TRBD2. Trimming cost V 5 bases and J 4 bases; bases outside gene matches: 7. CDR1 and CDR2 (germline): SGHTA, FQGNSA. This CDR3 comprises 15 residues. The CDR3 reads CASSPGSGRSDTQYF. CDR3 nucleotide sequence: TGTGCCAGCAGCCCGGGGAGCGGGAGGTCAGATACGCAGTATTTT. The variable domain in full, with the rest retrieved from reference TRBV7-2 and TRBJ2-3, is GAGVSQSPSNKVTEKGKDVELRCDPISGHTALYWYRQSLGQGLEFLIYFQGNSAPDKSGLPSDRFSAERTGGSVSTLTIQRTQQEDSAVYLCASSPGSGRSDTQYFGPGTRLTVL.

The gene calls are TRBV6-5 and TRBJ2-1; 7 bases fit TRBD2. V gave up 0 bases and J gave up 6 bases; unmatched junction bases: 5. In germline, CDR1 is MNHEY, CDR2 SVGAGI. This CDR3 spans 15 amino acids. CDR3 sequence reads: CASSYSQRGSNEQFF. The CDR3 nucleotides are TGTGCCAGCAGTTACTCCCAGCGGGGTAGCAATGAGCAGTTCTTC.

This sequence joins TRBV6-1 and TRBJ2-1; no firm D call. Germline V lookup: CDR1 MNHNS, CDR2 SASEGT. Trimming took 3 bases from V and 7 from J, leaving 13 bases between them. The CDR3 has 14 residues. The DNA of the CDR3 is TGTGCCAGCAGTGATCCAGGTCCGTGGAATGAGCAGTTCTTC. Translation: CASSDPGPWNEQFF.

About this clone: Other DNA variants within this sample encode the same CDR3. This chain connects TRBV6-5 to TRBJ1-1; the D gene is possibly TRBD1 (5 bases). The CDR3 consists of 14 residues. The V end lost 3 bases, the J end lost 1 base, and 9 bases lay between the germline ends. Germline CDR1 and CDR2: MNHEY and SVGAGI. The CDR3 loop is CASSYRGGNTEAFF. DNA for the CDR3: TGTGCCAGCAGTTATCGGGGGGGGAACACTGAAGCTTTCTTT.

This clone came up once. This chain connects TRBV24-1 to TRBJ2-1; TRBD2 aligns across 13 bases. This CDR3 is 16 amino acids long. Germline CDR1 and CDR2: KGHDR and SFDVKD. Germline trimming cut 1 base from V and 9 bases from J; bases unmatched to any gene: 5. The CDR3 bases are TGTGCCACCAGTGATTTCGGGACTAGCGGGACCGTTGAGCAGTTCTTC. Its protein is CATSDFGTSGTVEQFF.

V gene TRBV5-4 combines with J gene TRBJ2-1, with TRBD2 matching over 12 bases. CDR1 and CDR2 (germline): SGHNT, YYREEE (reference sequence). This CDR3 has 16 amino acids. With V trimmed by 3 bases and J by 8 bases, 9 bases remained unmatched. CDR3 DNA sequence: TGTGCCAGCAGCTATATGACTAGCGGGAGCTTCGATGAGCAGTTCTTC. This sequence encodes CASSYMTSGSFDEQFF.

The V and J genes are TRBV19 and TRBJ1-1; TRBD1 aligns across 7 bases. The J segment lost 0 bases and the V segment lost 7 bases, leaving 5 bases of the junction unmatched. Per the germline V gene, CDR1 is LNHDA and CDR2 is SQIVND (reference sequence). The CDR3 contains 14 residues. CDR3 bases: TGTGCCAGTACCCCGACAGGGTTGAACACTGAAGCTTTCTTT. Amino acid sequence: CASTPTGLNTEAFF.

The chain links TRBV29-1 to TRBJ1-1; TRBD1 is a possible D gene (6 bases). CDR1 and CDR2 (germline): SQVTM, ANQGSEA. The ends were cut back, 4 bases at V and 1 base at J, with 22 bases in the middle. This CDR3 has 17 amino acids. The CDR3 DNA follows: TGCAGCGTTGGGGGGCCCCAGGAGAGGGGACCGAACACTGAAGCTTTCTTT. Its protein is CSVGGPQERGPNTEAFF.

This clone was recorded once. The chain joins TRBV12-3 or TRBV12-4 to TRBJ1-2; 9 bases agree with TRBD1. The ends lost 5 bases at V and 3 bases at J; junction bases unmatched: 1. CDR3 length equals 13 residues. CDR3 loop: CASSRQGDYGYTF. Here the CDR3 DNA reads TGTGCCAGCAGTCGACAGGGGGACTATGGCTACACCTTC.

This clone has a single count. V gene TRBV6-5 combines with J gene TRBJ2-2; 9 bases are a match to TRBD1. Unmatched junction bases numbered 12, after V lost 9 bases and J lost 7 bases. CDR1 MNHEY and CDR2 SVGAGI come from the germline V gene. This CDR3 has 15 amino acids. The CDR3: CASGDRVVRVGELFF. CDR3 nucleotides: TGTGCCAGTGGGGACAGGGTAGTGAGAGTCGGGGAGCTGTTTTTT.